These 17 T cell receptor beta chains came from one sample sequenced in a study of response to subunit inactivated influenza vaccine. TCRdb redid the calling of the RT-PCR reads with MiXCR, one entry per CDR3 protein. The repertoire holds about 570,000 distinct CDR3 sequences, with about 11% as singletons. These sequences were also reported in another study, on T cells expressing NK-cell markers. That paper notes: Scientists made TCR beta cDNA using 5'RACE template switching with UMIs.

Sequenced material: PBMCs from blood, taken on the day of vaccination. These TCRs come from a man in his fifties who received an inactivated influenza vaccine.

The chain employs TRBV27 and TRBJ2-2, with D possibly TRBD1 on 7 matching bases. This CDR3 region has 18 residues. The germline gives CDR1 MNHEY, CDR2 SMNVEV (reference sequence). Trimming left V 2 bases short and J 0 bases short, with 16 bases between. The CDR3, as DNA: TGTGCCAGCAGTTTAGCGGGACAGCCCCTCGCGAACACCGGGGAGCTGTTTTTT. Protein sequence: CASSLAGQPLANTGELFF.

The gene calls are TRBV2 and TRBJ2-5; 7 bases line up with TRBD1. V was clipped by 1 base and J by 5 bases; unmatched bases: 7. CDR3 size: 15 residues. Germline CDR1 is SNHLY and CDR2 is FYNNEI. In DNA, the CDR3 is TGTGCCAGCAGTGAAGAGGGACAGACTGTGGAGACCCAGTACTTC. The encoded protein is CASSEEGQTVETQYF. The complete variable domain, with remaining parts taken from reference TRBV2 and TRBJ2-5, reads EPEVTQTPSHQVTQMGQEVILRCVPISNHLYFYWYRQILGQKVEFLVSFYNNEISEKSEIFDDQFSVERPDGSNFTLKIRSTKLEDSAMYFCASSEEGQTVETQYFGPGTRLLVL.

The V call is TRBV6-2 or TRBV6-3, the J call TRBJ2-5, with D perhaps being TRBD1 or TRBD2 (5 bases each). The V gene's germline CDR1 is MNHEY and CDR2 SVGEGT. V gave up 6 bases and J gave up 1 base, with 12 bases separating them. This CDR3 is built from 14 residues. The CDR3 DNA sequence: TGTGCCAGCAGAAGGGACGGCGCCCAAGAGACCCAGTACTTC. Amino acid sequence: CASRRDGAQETQYF.

This clonotype was detected a few times. This sequence joins TRBV7-9 and TRBJ2-1; tentative D call: TRBD2 (5 bases). Trimming pared 3 bases from V and 0 bases from J, leaving 12 bases between. The CDR3 runs 16 residues. Germline CDR1 reads SEHNR; CDR2 reads FQNEAQ (reference sequence). The CDR3 region is CASSFKAASSYNEQFF. CDR3 coding DNA: TGTGCCAGCAGCTTTAAAGCGGCTAGCTCCTACAATGAGCAGTTCTTC.

This clonotype has ten or more counts. The chain is built from TRBV5-1 and TRBJ2-3; no clear D gene. Trimming left V 0 bases short and J 0 bases short, with 11 bases between. Per germline, CDR1 SGHRS and CDR2 YFSETQ. This CDR3 spans 16 amino acids. In DNA form, the CDR3 reads TGCGCCAGCAGCTTGGCGGCTTTGAAGAGCACAGATACGCAGTATTTT. Amino acids: CASSLAALKSTDTQYF.

The chain joins TRBV28 to TRBJ2-2; TRBD2 matches 14 bases. Germline V lookup: CDR1 MDHEN, CDR2 SYDVKM. V trimming: 6 bases; J trimming: 8 bases; junction bases outside the gene matches: 14. The CDR3 consists of 18 residues. CDR3 sequence reads: CASSLTRGTSGRGGELFF. The CDR3 bases are TGTGCCAGCAGCCTGACACGAGGGACTAGCGGGAGAGGAGGGGAGCTGTTTTTT.

This clonotype was found many times. V and J are TRBV7-9 and TRBJ2-2; D is uncertain. V was trimmed by 4 bases and J by 6 bases, leaving 12 bases between them. The CDR3 has 14 amino acids. The germline CDR1 and CDR2 sequences are SEHNR and FQNEAQ (reference sequence). The CDR3 loop is CASSSPRNPGELFF. DNA of the CDR3: TGTGCCAGCAGCTCACCTAGAAACCCCGGGGAGCTGTTTTTT. Drawing the rest from reference TRBV7-9 and TRBJ2-2, the complete variable domain is DTGVSQNPRHKITKRGQNVTFRCDPISEHNRLYWYRQTLGQGPEFLTYFQNEAQLEKSRLLSDRFSAERPKGSFSTLEIQRTEQGDSAMYLCASSSPRNPGELFFGEGSRLTVL.

The chain employs TRBV29-1 and TRBJ2-5, with D possibly matching TRBD2 (6 bases). In germline, CDR1 is SQVTM, CDR2 ANQGSEA. The germline V and J ends were trimmed by 3 bases and 5 bases, with 13 bases remaining between them. The CDR3 spans 13 residues. The CDR3 sequence is CSVDRLAYETQYF. In nucleotides, the CDR3 is TGCAGCGTTGATCGGCTAGCGTACGAGACCCAGTACTTC.

This clonotype showed up many times. The J gene is TRBJ2-1, the V gene TRBV12-3 or TRBV12-4; D possibly matches TRBD1 or TRBD2 (5 bases each). The CDR3 contains 15 residues. The V end lost 6 bases, the J end lost 9 bases, and 21 bases lay between the germline ends. In DNA, the CDR3 is TGTGCCAGCAGACTTGGGACGCCAGGAGGTGGTGAGCAGTTCTTC. Translation: CASRLGTPGGGEQFF.

This clonotype was seen a few times. The V gene is TRBV4-2, the J gene TRBJ2-1, with a possible D match to TRBD2 (6 bases). The CDR3 consists of 17 residues. V lost 0 bases and J 0 bases, leaving 12 bases between the germline ends. CDR1 and CDR2 (germline): LGHNA, YNFKEQ. CDR3 coding DNA: TGTGCCAGCAGCCAAGATGTAGCGGATAGCTCCTACAATGAGCAGTTCTTC. As protein: CASSQDVADSSYNEQFF.

Only a few counts were recorded for this clonotype. The J gene is TRBJ2-3, the V gene TRBV20-1; D is unresolved. Trimming pared 0 bases from V and 8 bases from J, leaving 9 bases between. CDR1 and CDR2 from the germline V gene are DFQATT and SNEGSKA (reference sequence). The CDR3 has 12 amino acids. The CDR3 sequence is CSARDPRTTQYF. The CDR3 coding sequence is TGCAGTGCTAGAGACCCGAGAACTACGCAGTATTTT.

The table lists this clonotype with a few counts. The chain links TRBV10-3 to TRBJ2-7; D may match TRBD1 or TRBD2 (6 bases each). With 4 bases removed from V and 4 bases from J, the gap between germline ends came to 14 bases. Germline values: CDR1 ENHRY, CDR2 SYGVKD. The CDR3 runs to 14 residues. CDR3 DNA sequence: TGTGCCATCAGTGGGGGGGCCACAATTTACGAGCAGTACTTC. It codes for CAISGGATIYEQYF.

The J gene is TRBJ2-7, the V gene TRBV20-1; D is unclear. This CDR3 has 12 residues. Trimming removed 8 bases from V and 6 bases from J, with 17 bases in between. Germline V gives CDR1 DFQATT, CDR2 SNEGSKA (reference sequence). The CDR3 sequence: CSPSPRASEQYF. DNA for the CDR3: TGCAGTCCTTCCCCCCGGGCTTCCGAGCAGTACTTC.

This clonotype showed up just a few times. The rearrangement joins TRBV12-3 or TRBV12-4 to TRBJ2-7; D gene unclear. Trimming pared 3 bases from V and 2 bases from J, leaving 11 bases between. This CDR3 spans 14 amino acids. In DNA, the CDR3 is TGTGCCAGCAGTTTTCTTGAGAGGCCCTACGAGCAGTACTTC. This gives the protein CASSFLERPYEQYF.

The sample holds a few counts of this clonotype. The rearrangement uses TRBV5-1 and TRBJ1-2; 8 nucleotides match TRBD1. The V gene end was trimmed by 4 bases and the J gene end by 1 base; junction bases not matched to a gene: 9. The length of the CDR3 is 16 residues. The germline V gene encodes CDR1 SGHRS and CDR2 YFSETQ. CDR3 region: CASSLGPDRDNYGYTF. In nucleotides, the CDR3 is TGCGCCAGCAGCCTTGGTCCGGACAGGGATAACTATGGCTACACCTTC.

The chain has TRBV6-2 or TRBV6-3 and TRBJ2-1, with TRBD2 as a possible D gene (6 bases). The V gene's germline CDR1 is MNHEY and CDR2 SVGEGT. This CDR3 has 16 amino acids. V lost 3 bases and J lost 7, with 19 bases in between. The CDR3 DNA sequence: TGTGCCAGCAGTTATGATCTGGGGCGGGGAAGGAATGAGCAGTTCTTC. Its translation: CASSYDLGRGRNEQFF.

In this sample, this clonotype turned up a few times. The CDR3 coding sequence is TGTGCCAGCAGCTTAGAGACAGGGTCGATCCCCAAAAGCTCCTACAATGAGCAGTTCTTC. This gives the protein CASSLETGSIPKSSYNEQFF. The rearrangement uses TRBV11-2 and TRBJ2-1; 7 positions match TRBD1. The germline V gene encodes CDR1 SGHAT and CDR2 FQNNGV. The ends lost 0 bases at V and 0 bases at J; junction bases unmatched: 14. The CDR3 runs to 20 residues.